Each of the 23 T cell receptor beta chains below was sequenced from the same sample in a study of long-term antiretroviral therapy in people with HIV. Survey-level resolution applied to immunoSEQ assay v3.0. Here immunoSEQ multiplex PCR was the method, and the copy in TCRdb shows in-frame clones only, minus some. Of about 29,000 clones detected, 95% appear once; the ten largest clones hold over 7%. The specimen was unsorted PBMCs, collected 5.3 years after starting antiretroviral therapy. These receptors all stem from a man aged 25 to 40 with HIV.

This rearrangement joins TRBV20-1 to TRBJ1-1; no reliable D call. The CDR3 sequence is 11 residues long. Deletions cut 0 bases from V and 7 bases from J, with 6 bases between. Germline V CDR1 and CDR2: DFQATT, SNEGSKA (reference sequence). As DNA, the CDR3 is TGCAGTGCTAGAGACCGACTTGAAGCTTTCTTT. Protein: CSARDRLEAFF.

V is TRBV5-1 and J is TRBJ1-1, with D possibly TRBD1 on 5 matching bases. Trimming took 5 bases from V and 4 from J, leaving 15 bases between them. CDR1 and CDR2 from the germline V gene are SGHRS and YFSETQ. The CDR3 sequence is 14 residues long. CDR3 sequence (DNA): TGCGCCAGCAGACAGAGAGGGACGGGCACTGAAGCTTTCTTT. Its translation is CASRQRGTGTEAFF.

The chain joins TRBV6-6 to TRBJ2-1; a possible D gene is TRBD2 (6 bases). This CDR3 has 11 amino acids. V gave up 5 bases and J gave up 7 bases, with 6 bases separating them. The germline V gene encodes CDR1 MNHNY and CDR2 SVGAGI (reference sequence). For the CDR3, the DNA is TGTGCCAGCAGTAGCGGGAATGAGCAGTTCTTC. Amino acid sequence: CASSSGNEQFF.

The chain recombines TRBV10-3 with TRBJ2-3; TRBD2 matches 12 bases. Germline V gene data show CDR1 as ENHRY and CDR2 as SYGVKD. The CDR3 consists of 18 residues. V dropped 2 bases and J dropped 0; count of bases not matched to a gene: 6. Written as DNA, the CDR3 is TGTGCCATCAGTGAGAGGACTAGCGGGACGGCGAGCACAGATACGCAGTATTTT. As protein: CAISERTSGTASTDTQYF.

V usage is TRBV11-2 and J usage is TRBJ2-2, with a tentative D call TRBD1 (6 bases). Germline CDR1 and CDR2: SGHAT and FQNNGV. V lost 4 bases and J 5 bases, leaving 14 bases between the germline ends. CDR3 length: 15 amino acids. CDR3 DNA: TGTGCCAGCAGCTGGGCAGGGGATGGGACCGGGGAGCTGTTTTTT. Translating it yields CASSWAGDGTGELFF. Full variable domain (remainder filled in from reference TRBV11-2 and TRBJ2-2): EAGVAQSPRYKIIEKRQSVAFWCNPISGHATLYWYQQILGQGPKLLIQFQNNGVVDDSQLPKDRFSAERLKGVDSTLKIQPAKLEDSAVYLCASSWAGDGTGELFFGEGSRLTVL.

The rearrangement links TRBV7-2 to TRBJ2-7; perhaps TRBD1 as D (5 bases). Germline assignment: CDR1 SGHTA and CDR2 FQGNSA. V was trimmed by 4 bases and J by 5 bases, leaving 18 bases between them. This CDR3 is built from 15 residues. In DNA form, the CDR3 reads TGTGCCAGCAGCTCGAACCCAGGGATAATCCACGAGCAGTACTTC. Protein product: CASSSNPGIIHEQYF.

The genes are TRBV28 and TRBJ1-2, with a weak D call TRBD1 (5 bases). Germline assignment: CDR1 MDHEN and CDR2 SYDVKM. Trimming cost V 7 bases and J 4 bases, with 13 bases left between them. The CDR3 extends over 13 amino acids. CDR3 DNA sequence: TGTGCCAGCACCCCAGACAGAAGCTATGGCTACACCTTC. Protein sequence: CASTPDRSYGYTF.

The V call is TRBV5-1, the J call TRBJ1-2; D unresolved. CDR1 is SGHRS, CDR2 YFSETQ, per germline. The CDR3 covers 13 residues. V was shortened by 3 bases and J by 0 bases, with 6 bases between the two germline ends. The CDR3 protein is CASSSPPNYGYTF. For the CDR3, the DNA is TGCGCCAGCAGCTCGCCACCTAACTATGGCTACACCTTC. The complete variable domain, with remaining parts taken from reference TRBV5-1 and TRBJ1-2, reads KAGVTQTPRYLIKTRGQQVTLSCSPISGHRSVSWYQQTPGQGLQFLFEYFSETQRNKGNFPGRFSGRQFSNSRSEMNVSTLELGDSALYLCASSSPPNYGYTFGSGTRLTVV.

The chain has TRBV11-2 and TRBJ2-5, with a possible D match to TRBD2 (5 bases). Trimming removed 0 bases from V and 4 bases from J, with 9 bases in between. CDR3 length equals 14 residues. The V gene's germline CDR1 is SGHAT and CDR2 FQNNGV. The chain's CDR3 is CASSLEEGGETQYF. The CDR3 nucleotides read TGTGCCAGCAGCTTAGAAGAGGGTGGAGAGACCCAGTACTTC.

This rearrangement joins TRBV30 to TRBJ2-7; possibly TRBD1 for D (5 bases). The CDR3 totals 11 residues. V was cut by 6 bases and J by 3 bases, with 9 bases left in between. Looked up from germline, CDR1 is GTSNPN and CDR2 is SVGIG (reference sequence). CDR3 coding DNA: TGTGCCTGTTCTGACAGCTACGAGCAGTACTTC. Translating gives CACSDSYEQYF.

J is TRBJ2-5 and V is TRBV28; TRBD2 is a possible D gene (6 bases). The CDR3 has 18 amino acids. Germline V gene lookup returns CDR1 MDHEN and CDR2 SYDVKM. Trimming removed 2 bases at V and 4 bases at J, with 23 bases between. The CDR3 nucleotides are TGTGCCAGCAGTTTACGTTCCCGGAGAGCGGGCCTGAGAGAGACCCAGTACTTC. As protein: CASSLRSRRAGLRETQYF.

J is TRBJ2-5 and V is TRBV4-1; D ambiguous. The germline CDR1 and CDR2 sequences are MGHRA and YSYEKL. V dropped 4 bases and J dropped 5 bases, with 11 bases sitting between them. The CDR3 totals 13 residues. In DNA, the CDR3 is TGCGCCAGCAGCCTCGGGCCTGGCGAGACCCAGTACTTC. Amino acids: CASSLGPGETQYF.

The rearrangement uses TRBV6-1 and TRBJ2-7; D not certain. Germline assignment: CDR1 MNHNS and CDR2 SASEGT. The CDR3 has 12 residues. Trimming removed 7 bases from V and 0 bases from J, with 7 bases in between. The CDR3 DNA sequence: TGTGCCAGCAACGGCATCTCCTACGAGCAGTACTTC. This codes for CASNGISYEQYF.

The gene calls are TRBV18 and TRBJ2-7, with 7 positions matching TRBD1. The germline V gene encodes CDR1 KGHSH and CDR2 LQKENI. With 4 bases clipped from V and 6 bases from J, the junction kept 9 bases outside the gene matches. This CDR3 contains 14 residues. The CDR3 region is CASSLSQQGLEQYF. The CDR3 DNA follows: TGTGCCAGCTCACTATCCCAACAGGGGCTCGAGCAGTACTTC. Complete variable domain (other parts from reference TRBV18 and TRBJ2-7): NAGVMQNPRHLVRRRGQEARLRCSPMKGHSHVYWYRQLPEEGLKFMVYLQKENIIDESGMPKERFSAEFPKEGPSILRIQQVVRGDSAAYFCASSLSQQGLEQYFGPGTRLTVT.

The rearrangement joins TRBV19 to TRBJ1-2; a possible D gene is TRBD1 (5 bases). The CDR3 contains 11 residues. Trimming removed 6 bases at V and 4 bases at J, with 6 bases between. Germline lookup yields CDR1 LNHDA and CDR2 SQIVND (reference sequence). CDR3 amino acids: CASRTAYGYTF. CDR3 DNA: TGTGCCAGTAGGACAGCCTATGGCTACACCTTC.

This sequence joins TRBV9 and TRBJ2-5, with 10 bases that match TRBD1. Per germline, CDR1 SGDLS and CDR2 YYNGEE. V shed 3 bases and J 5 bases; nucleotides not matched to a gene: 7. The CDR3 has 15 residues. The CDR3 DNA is TGTGCCAGCAGCGCCTCGGGACAGGGGTGGGAGACCCAGTACTTC. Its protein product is CASSASGQGWETQYF.

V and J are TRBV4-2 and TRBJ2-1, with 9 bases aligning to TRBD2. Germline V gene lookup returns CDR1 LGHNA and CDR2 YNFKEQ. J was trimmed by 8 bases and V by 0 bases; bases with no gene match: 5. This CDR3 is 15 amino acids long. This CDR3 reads CASSQDGGRADEQFF. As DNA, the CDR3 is TGTGCCAGCAGCCAAGATGGCGGGAGGGCTGATGAGCAGTTCTTC.

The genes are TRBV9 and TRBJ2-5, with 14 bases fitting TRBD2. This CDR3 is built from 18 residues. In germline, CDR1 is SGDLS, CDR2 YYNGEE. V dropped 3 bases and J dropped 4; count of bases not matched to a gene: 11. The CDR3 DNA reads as TGTGCCAGCAGCGGAGGGACTAGCGGGAGTATTTCAATAGAGACCCAGTACTTC. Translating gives CASSGGTSGSISIETQYF. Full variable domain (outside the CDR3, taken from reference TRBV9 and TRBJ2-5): DSGVTQTPKHLITATGQRVTLRCSPRSGDLSVYWYQQSLDQGLQFLIQYYNGEERAKGNILERFSAQQFPDLHSELNLSSLELGDSALYFCASSGGTSGSISIETQYFGPGTRLLVL.

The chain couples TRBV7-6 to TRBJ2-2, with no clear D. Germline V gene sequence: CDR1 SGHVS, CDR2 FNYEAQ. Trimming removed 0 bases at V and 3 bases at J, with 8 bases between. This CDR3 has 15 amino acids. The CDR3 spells CASSLARGHTGELFF. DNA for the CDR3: TGTGCCAGCAGCTTAGCGAGAGGACACACCGGGGAGCTGTTTTTT. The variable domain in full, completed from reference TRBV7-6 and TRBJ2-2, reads GAGVSQSPRYKVTKRGQDVALRCDPISGHVSLYWYRQALGQGPEFLTYFNYEAQQDKSGLPNDRFSAERPEGSISTLTIQRTEQRDSAMYRCASSLARGHTGELFFGEGSRLTVL.

The CDR3 DNA reads as TGTGCCAGTAGTAGCGGGACGGCCTACGAGCAGTACTTC. Translating gives CASSSGTAYEQYF. The rearrangement links TRBV19 to TRBJ2-7; weak D call: TRBD2 (6 bases). V lost 4 bases, J lost 2 bases, and 9 bases lay in between. CDR3 length equals 13 residues. Germline V gives CDR1 LNHDA, CDR2 SQIVND (reference sequence).

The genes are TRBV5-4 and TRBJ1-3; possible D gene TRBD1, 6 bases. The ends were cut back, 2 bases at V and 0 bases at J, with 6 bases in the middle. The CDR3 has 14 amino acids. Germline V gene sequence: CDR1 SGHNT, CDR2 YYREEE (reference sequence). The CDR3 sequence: CASSLQGSGNTIYF. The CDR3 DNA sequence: TGTGCCAGCAGCTTACAGGGCTCTGGAAACACCATATATTTT.

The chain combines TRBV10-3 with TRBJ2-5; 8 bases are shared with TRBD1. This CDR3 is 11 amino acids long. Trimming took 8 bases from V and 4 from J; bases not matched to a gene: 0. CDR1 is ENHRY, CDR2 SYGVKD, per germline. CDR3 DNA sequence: TGTGCCATCCAGGGGGCAGAGACCCAGTACTTC. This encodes CAIQGAETQYF.

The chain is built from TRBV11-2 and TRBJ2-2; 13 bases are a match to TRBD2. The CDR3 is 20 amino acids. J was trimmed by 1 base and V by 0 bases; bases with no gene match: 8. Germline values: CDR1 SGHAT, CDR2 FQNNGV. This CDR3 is CASSLDSILAGGMNTGELFF. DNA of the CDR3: TGTGCCAGCAGCTTAGATTCAATACTAGCGGGAGGGATGAACACCGGGGAGCTGTTTTTT.